The clone carrying this TCR beta chain was recorded a few times. The antigen remains undetermined. TCRdb re-analysed the 5' RACE reads in MiXCR, keeping a single row per CDR3 protein. The table has about 270,000 distinct CDR3 sequences, 15% seen once; the top ten hold 2% to 2.5%. The sample comes from a study of T-cell memory formation after mild COVID-19. The study, taken as a whole, reports: Clones shrinking between day 15 and 85 showed a balanced CD4/CD8 split, and those that grew later tilted toward CD4+.

Per germline, CDR1 ENHRY and CDR2 SYGVKD. V was shortened by 7 bases and J by 2 bases, with 10 bases between the two germline ends. The CDR3 is 13 residues long. This TCR was recovered from an adult woman who had mild COVID-19 (a few samples of this study predate the infection). Cell type and time point are not known. Source material: PBMCs or a T cell subset sorted from them (not recorded which). This chain uses TRBV10-3 with TRBJ2-3; no reliable D call. The CDR3 region is CAINPGPTDTQYF. DNA of the CDR3: TGTGCCATCAACCCCGGGCCCACAGATACGCAGTATTTT.